The sequence of this TCR beta chain was determined in a study of T-cell reconstitution after alpha-beta-depleted transplantation in children. As it was prepared, the TCRbeta library received unique molecular identifiers. TCRdb processed the PCR reads anew with MiXCR; each CDR3 protein has one entry. The sample yields 70,000 to 95,000 distinct CDR3 sequences, about 14% seen once. Notes on the study in general: Fresh T-cell production supplied most of the T-cell counts and diversity seen one year after transplant. Reports say that about two months after transplant, the alpha-beta T cells came out of several hundred graft clones that had expanded. The high TCRbeta diversity at day 60 in some patients came from surviving recipient T cells and thymic progenitors.

J was trimmed by 4 bases and V by 3 bases; bases with no gene match: 3. There are 13 residues in the CDR3. Looked up from germline, CDR1 is SQVTM and CDR2 is ANQGSEA. In this sample, this clonotype turned up many times. The antigen remains undetermined. Sequenced material: PBMCs, mostly from graft donor cells, taken 180 days after TCRalphabeta/CD19-depleted stem cell transplant. This sequence joins TRBV29-1 and TRBJ1-3; 7 bases match TRBD1. This receptor was identified in a male patient between 2 and 9 years old who had a stem cell transplant for acute lymphoblastic leukemia, so the T cells may come from the graft donor. The CDR3 region has the DNA TGCAGCGTTGAGACAGGGCAGGGAAACACCATATATTTT. It specifies CSVETGQGNTIYF.